This T cell receptor beta chain was sequenced for a study of blood T cells in healthy people across ages. Study-wide points: Researchers judged that diversity estimates from one million T cells fell short of true values.

A sample-barcoded 5' primer and a J-beta primer mix were used in a second PCR of about 7 to 12 cycles. TCRdb re-called the 5' RACE reads with MiXCR, one entry per CDR3 protein. The sample holds over a million distinct CDR3 sequences; 40% to 50% are singletons and the top ten take 15% to 20%. There are 13 residues in the CDR3. Trimming shortened V by 5 bases and J by 3 bases, and 10 bases separated the two germline ends. Germline CDR1 SGHTA, CDR2 FQGNSA. With respect to this clonotype: What it recognizes is unknown.

The J gene is TRBJ1-1, the V gene TRBV7-2; no reliable D call. This TCR was recovered from a woman aged 55-69 years in good health. The sample comprised blood. CDR3 protein: CASSGVWDTEAFF. The CDR3 DNA is TGTGCCAGCAGCGGAGTCTGGGACACTGAAGCTTTCTTT.